This record covers a single T cell receptor beta chain. Antigen unknown. This sample is part of a study of cytomegalovirus exposure and HLA in healthy donors. There are 17 residues in the CDR3. V lost 0 bases to trimming and J lost 1 base; unmatched junction nucleotides: 8. Per germline, CDR1 SGHRS and CDR2 YFSETQ. Overall study results and limits: 87-base-pair reads could not separate some V segments, including TRBV6-2 and TRBV6-3. Analyzed later, association rates of TCRs varied across HLA loci, with DRB1 most and HLA-C fewest.

The PCR was carried out with 60 Vbeta primers and 13 Jbeta primers. Using immunoSEQ multiplex PCR, the repertoire was profiled, and TCRdb retains in-frame clones only, with some absent. Of under 70,000 clones listed, 65% to 70% are singletons. The V call is TRBV5-1, the J call TRBJ1-1; 8 bases agree with TRBD1. This TCR was recovered from a woman aged 25 to 45 in good health and CMV-seronegative. The sequenced material came from PBMCs. The DNA of the CDR3 is TGCGCCAGCAGCTTGGCCCCTCCGGGACAGGCGAACACTGAAGCTTTCTTT. This gives the protein CASSLAPPGQANTEAFF.